The 13 T cell receptor beta chains presented below share a single source sample, sequenced in a study of blood T cell repertoires in COVID-19. Sequencing was performed with immunoSEQ multiplex PCR; in TCRdb, only in-frame clones are kept and a portion is missing. Of around 39,000 clones listed, over 75% are singletons. The sequenced sample consisted of peripheral blood. The receptors were gathered from a human donor in a cohort sampled during active COVID-19.

The chain uses TRBV9 and TRBJ2-2; 7 nucleotides match TRBD2. This CDR3 has 15 residues. The germline gives CDR1 SGDLS, CDR2 YYNGEE. J was trimmed by 4 bases and V by 0 bases; bases with no gene match: 3. CDR3 sequence (DNA): TGTGCCAGCAGCGTAGCCGGGACTACCACCGGGGAGCTGTTTTTT. Translation: CASSVAGTTTGELFF.

This chain joins TRBV29-1 and TRBJ2-3, with TRBD1 as a possible D gene (5 bases). Germline values: CDR1 SQVTM, CDR2 ANQGSEA. The V gene lost 6 bases and the J gene lost 4 bases, with 20 bases spanning the gap. The CDR3 is made up of 15 amino acids. DNA of the CDR3: TGCAGCGTCGCACTGAGGCCAGGGCAGGCAGATACGCAGTATTTT. Translating it yields CSVALRPGQADTQYF.

V and J are TRBV7-9 and TRBJ1-1; D perhaps matches TRBD1 (6 bases). The V end was cut by 1 base, the J end by 3 bases, with 12 bases between. Germline V CDR1 and CDR2: SEHNR, FQNEAQ (reference sequence). The CDR3 is 15 residues long. CDR3 sequence (DNA): TGTGCCAGCAGCTTAGGAGGGGCAGGGGACACTGAAGCTTTCTTT. It yields the protein CASSLGGAGDTEAFF.

This clone was observed a single time. The J gene is TRBJ2-7, the V gene TRBV9; 7 bases agree with TRBD1. CDR1 and CDR2 (germline): SGDLS, YYNGEE. The CDR3 sequence is 14 residues long. Unmatched junction bases numbered 7, after V lost 4 bases and J lost 3 bases. The CDR3 region has the DNA TGTGCCAGCAGCCCACGGGACAGAAACTACGAGCAGTACTTC. Its protein is CASSPRDRNYEQYF.

The chain joins TRBV7-2 to TRBJ2-1; the D is unclear. Trimming took off 0 bases at V and 1 base at J, with 4 bases between the two ends. The CDR3 is made up of 14 amino acids. CDR1 is SGHTA, CDR2 FQGNSA, per germline. The CDR3 protein is CASSLAQSYNEQFF. For the CDR3, the DNA is TGTGCCAGCAGCTTAGCTCAATCCTACAATGAGCAGTTCTTC.

The chain uses TRBV28 and TRBJ2-5; D remains ambiguous. V was pared by 5 bases and J by 3 bases, with 7 bases between. Germline V gene data show CDR1 as MDHEN and CDR2 as SYDVKM. The CDR3 loop spans 12 amino acids. The CDR3 sequence is CASSLEEETQYF. The CDR3 bases are TGTGCCAGCAGTCTAGAGGAAGAGACCCAGTACTTC.

The chain couples TRBV5-6 to TRBJ2-5; no firm D call. The CDR3 length is 14 residues. Germline CDR1 is SGHDT and CDR2 is YYEEEE. V was cut by 7 bases and J by 1 base, with 14 bases left in between. Written as DNA, the CDR3 is TGTGCCAGCGCCCATCTAGAGTTCCAAGAGACCCAGTACTTC. Protein sequence: CASAHLEFQETQYF. Looking up the rest from reference TRBV5-6 and TRBJ2-5 gives the full variable domain: DAGVTQSPTHLIKTRGQQVTLRCSPKSGHDTVSWYQQALGQGPQFIFQYYEEEERQRGNFPDRFSGHQFPNYSSELNVNALLLGDSALYLCASAHLEFQETQYFGPGTRLLVL.

CDR3 in amino acids: CASSLTGLAGVGKLHEQYF. The DNA of the CDR3 is TGCGCCAGCAGCCTGACAGGACTAGCGGGAGTGGGGAAACTCCACGAGCAGTACTTC. This chain joins TRBV4-1 and TRBJ2-7; TRBD2 aligns across 13 bases. Germline V gene lookup returns CDR1 MGHRA and CDR2 YSYEKL. The CDR3 covers 19 residues. V shed 4 bases and J 5 bases; nucleotides not matched to a gene: 17.

This chain joins TRBV7-2 and TRBJ2-3; D gene uncertain. The CDR3 runs 14 residues. Per germline, CDR1 SGHTA and CDR2 FQGNSA. The V gene lost 0 bases and the J gene lost 1 base, with 5 bases spanning the gap. The CDR3 is CASSLAGGTDTQYF. CDR3 DNA: TGTGCCAGCAGCTTAGCGGGCGGCACAGATACGCAGTATTTT. Looking up the rest from reference TRBV7-2 and TRBJ2-3 gives the full variable domain: GAGVSQSPSNKVTEKGKDVELRCDPISGHTALYWYRQSLGQGLEFLIYFQGNSAPDKSGLPSDRFSAERTGGSVSTLTIQRTQQEDSAVYLCASSLAGGTDTQYFGPGTRLTVL.

The CDR3 is CASSLGTDQPQHF. For the CDR3, the DNA is TGTGCCAGCAGCTTAGGGACAGATCAGCCCCAGCATTTT. J is TRBJ1-5 and V is TRBV7-6; D is possibly TRBD1 (6 bases). The length of the CDR3 is 13 residues. V was clipped by 1 base and J by 5 bases, with 6 bases between them. The germline V gene encodes CDR1 SGHVS and CDR2 FNYEAQ.

The genes are TRBV27 and TRBJ1-1; D gene unclear. The germline CDR1 and CDR2 sequences are MNHEY and SMNVEV (reference sequence). The V end lost 2 bases, the J end lost 1 base, and 8 bases lay between the germline ends. The CDR3 is made up of 14 amino acids. The CDR3 nucleotides read TGTGCCAGCAGTTTAAGGAGGAGGAACACTGAAGCTTTCTTT. Its protein product is CASSLRRRNTEAFF.

This clone was observed a few times. The rearrangement uses TRBV6-5 and TRBJ1-2; TRBD1 matches 8 bases. J was trimmed by 8 bases and V by 8 bases; bases with no gene match: 13. The CDR3 extends over 14 amino acids. Germline assignment: CDR1 MNHEY and CDR2 SVGAGI. CDR3 in amino acids: CASCSAGQGRGYTF. DNA of the CDR3: TGTGCCAGCTGCTCGGCCGGACAGGGCCGCGGCTACACCTTC.

This chain joins TRBV27 and TRBJ2-3; the match to TRBD1 covers 7 bases. V shed 6 bases and J 1 base; nucleotides not matched to a gene: 10. There are 16 residues in the CDR3. Per the germline V gene, CDR1 is MNHEY and CDR2 is SMNVEV (reference sequence). This CDR3 reads CASRYRGRGGTDTQYF. The CDR3 DNA sequence: TGTGCCAGCAGATACAGGGGACGCGGCGGCACAGATACGCAGTATTTT.